What follows are 8 T cell receptor beta chains derived from one specimen sequenced in a study of CD8 T cells in Susac syndrome. It was with random hexamers that 0.5 to 1 ug RNA was reverse transcribed. Using its own MiXCR run on the immunoSEQ multiplex PCR reads, TCRdb lists one record per CDR3 protein. Counted here are around 230,000 distinct CDR3 sequences, nearly 97% occurring once; the ten biggest clones make up 0.095%. The sequencing input was CD4+ T cells from PBMCs. These receptors came from a human donor with multiple sclerosis.

This chain connects TRBV3-1 to TRBJ2-5; D is perhaps TRBD1 or TRBD2 (5 bases each). V lost 2 bases and J 5 bases, leaving 15 bases between the germline ends. Germline-derived CDR1 and CDR2 are LGHDT and YNNKEL (reference sequence). The CDR3 length is 15 residues. CDR3 sequence: CASSQQGPQLETQYF. The CDR3 DNA follows: TGTGCCAGCAGCCAACAGGGACCACAACTGGAGACCCAGTACTTC.

V and J are TRBV20-1 and TRBJ2-2; 8 bases are shared with TRBD2. The ends lost 0 bases at V and 1 base at J; junction bases unmatched: 4. Germline lookup yields CDR1 DFQATT and CDR2 SNEGSKA (reference sequence). The CDR3 consists of 16 residues. CDR3 residues: CSARDRTSRNTGELFF. For the CDR3, the DNA is TGCAGTGCTAGAGATCGGACTAGCAGGAACACCGGGGAGCTGTTTTTT.

The V and J genes are TRBV5-1 and TRBJ2-3, with unresolved D. The CDR3 is 12 residues long. Germline CDR1 SGHRS, CDR2 YFSETQ. The germline V and J ends were trimmed by 7 bases and 2 bases, with 8 bases remaining between them. The chain's CDR3 is CASSIPTDTQYF. The CDR3, as DNA: TGCGCCAGCTCCATTCCCACAGATACGCAGTATTTT.

The V gene is TRBV27, the J gene TRBJ1-1; D unclear. The CDR3 contains 14 residues. The V gene lost 6 bases and the J gene lost 5 bases, with 16 bases spanning the gap. In germline, CDR1 is MNHEY, CDR2 SMNVEV (reference sequence). DNA for the CDR3: TGTGCCAGCAGACCCGCGGGAGTAAGGACTGAAGCTTTCTTT. It encodes CASRPAGVRTEAFF.

The chain is built from TRBV27 and TRBJ1-5, with TRBD1 matching over 9 bases. Trimming at V came to 5 bases and at J to 6 bases, leaving 14 bases not matched to a gene. The V gene's germline CDR1 is MNHEY and CDR2 SMNVEV (reference sequence). CDR3 length: 17 residues. CDR3: CASSPMGGQGLGQPQHF. CDR3 DNA sequence: TGTGCCAGCAGTCCTATGGGCGGACAGGGGCTGGGTCAGCCCCAGCATTTT.

The chain is built from TRBV5-6 and TRBJ1-2; D unresolved. Trimming cost V 3 bases and J 2 bases, with 11 bases left between them. Germline CDR1 and CDR2: SGHDT and YYEEEE. The CDR3 runs 14 residues. DNA for the CDR3: TGTGCCAGCAGCTACTCAGTGGGAAACTATGGCTACACCTTC. It codes for CASSYSVGNYGYTF.

The chain has TRBV9 and TRBJ2-1; 7 nucleotides line up with TRBD2. The CDR3 covers 15 residues. J was trimmed by 5 bases and V by 0 bases; bases with no gene match: 5. CDR1 SGDLS and CDR2 YYNGEE come from the germline V gene. CDR3 loop: CASSVDPAGNNEQFF. The CDR3 coding sequence is TGTGCCAGCAGCGTAGACCCAGCGGGGAACAATGAGCAGTTCTTC.

This clonotype has a single count. This chain joins TRBV19 and TRBJ1-2; D not certain. Germline V gene lookup returns CDR1 LNHDA and CDR2 SQIVND (reference sequence). V was clipped by 6 bases and J by 2 bases, with 13 bases between them. This CDR3 has 14 residues. The CDR3: CASSDPLGNYGYTF. The CDR3 nucleotides are TGTGCCAGTAGCGATCCGTTGGGGAACTATGGCTACACCTTC.